This record looks at one T cell receptor beta chain sequence and its context. Its specificity is unknown. The data were taken from a study of cytomegalovirus exposure and HLA in healthy donors. Study-wide results and limits: It was confirmed in vitro that a few of the CMV-associated chains were specific for CMV antigens. CMV serostatus was the sole immune exposure data available. Further analysis was carried out later, and it showed several of the most significant clusters appearing linked to common viral pathogens. Most CMV-associated TCR beta chains were later found to appear HLA-restricted.

PCR employed 60 Vbeta and 13 Jbeta primers. Clones were read by immunoSEQ multiplex PCR, and TCRdb kept only the in-frame ones, dropping some. The repertoire holds about 140,000 clones, around three fifths seen once, with roughly 1.8% in the top ten. Input material: PBMCs. The source is a male donor in good health and CMV-seronegative.

CDR3 DNA sequence: TGTGCCAGCAGCTCCTGGGGGGGAAATTCCTACGAGCAGTACTTC. Its translation: CASSSWGGNSYEQYF. This chain uses TRBV7-2 with TRBJ2-7; TRBD2 matches 7 bases. Germline values: CDR1 SGHTA, CDR2 FQGNSA. The trim removed 4 bases at V and 1 base at J, leaving 7 bases unmatched. CDR3 length equals 15 residues.